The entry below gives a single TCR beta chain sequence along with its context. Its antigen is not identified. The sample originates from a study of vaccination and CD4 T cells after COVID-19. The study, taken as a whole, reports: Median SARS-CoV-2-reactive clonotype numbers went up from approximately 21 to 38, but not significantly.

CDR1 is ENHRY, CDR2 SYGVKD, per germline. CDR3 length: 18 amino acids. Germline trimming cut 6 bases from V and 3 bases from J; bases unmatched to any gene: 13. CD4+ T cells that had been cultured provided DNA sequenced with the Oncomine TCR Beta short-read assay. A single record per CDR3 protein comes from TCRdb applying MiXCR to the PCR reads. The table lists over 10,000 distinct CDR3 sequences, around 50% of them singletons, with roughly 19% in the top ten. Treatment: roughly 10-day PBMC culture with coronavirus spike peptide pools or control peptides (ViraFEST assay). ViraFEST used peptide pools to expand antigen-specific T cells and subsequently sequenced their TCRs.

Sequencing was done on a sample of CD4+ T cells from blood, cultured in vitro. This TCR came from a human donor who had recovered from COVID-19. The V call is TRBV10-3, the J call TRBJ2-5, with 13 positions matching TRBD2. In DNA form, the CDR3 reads TGTGCCATCAGCGTCGGGACTATGGGGACTAGCGGGAAAGAGACCCAGTACTTC. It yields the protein CAISVGTMGTSGKETQYF.